This T cell receptor beta chain stems from a study of regulatory T cells in long-lasting Graves disease. Documented time point: newly diagnosed GD, antithyroid drugs for less than 3 months. Extracted PBMC RNA gave rise to the TCR library. According to the study, TCR beta libraries were built with iRepertoire HTBI primers and CDR3-region Arm-PCR. TCRdb reanalysed the multiplex PCR reads using MiXCR and keeps one entry per CDR3 protein. The repertoire holds about 420,000 distinct CDR3 sequences, about 16% seen once, with about a quarter in the top ten. The sample also formed part of further work on T cells in Graves' hyperthyroidism and ophthalmopathy. That publication notes: The model made its ophthalmopathy prediction, and onset followed a median around 6.9 months later.

The receptor was derived from a young woman with Graves disease. The specimen was peripheral blood mononuclear cells (PBMCs), collected at new diagnosis, from a patient treated with antithyroid drugs.

The CDR3 protein is CASSQVGRNSPLHF. CDR3 DNA: TGTGCCAGCAGCCAAGTCGGGCGGAATTCACCCCTCCACTTT. V and J are TRBV3-1 and TRBJ1-6; no clear D gene. The CDR3 runs to 14 residues. V lost 1 base, J lost 7 bases, and 8 bases lay in between. The V gene's germline CDR1 is LGHDT and CDR2 YNNKEL (reference sequence).